A single sample gave rise to the 3 T cell receptor beta chains below, sequenced in a study of vaccination and CD4 T cells after COVID-19. Scientists ran DNA taken from cultured CD4+ T cells through the Oncomine TCR Beta short-read assay for sequencing. TCRdb passed the PCR reads through MiXCR, listing each CDR3 protein once. The sample includes 20,000 to 25,000 distinct CDR3 sequences, less than 60% of them seen just once. Treatment described: approximately 11-day PBMC culture with coronavirus spike peptide pools or control peptides (ViraFEST assay). These TCRs' antigens remain unknown. The sequencing sample was made of CD4+ T cells from blood, cultured in vitro. The receptors here all came from a human donor who had recovered from COVID-19.

This clonotype was counted a single time. The rearrangement links TRBV6-5 to TRBJ2-7; the D is unclear. There are 13 residues in the CDR3. Per the germline V gene, CDR1 is MNHEY and CDR2 is SVGAGI. Trimming removed 2 bases at V and 3 bases at J, with 8 bases between. For the CDR3, the DNA is TGTGCCAGCAGTTACGGGATCCTCTACGAGCAGTACTTC. Protein product: CASSYGILYEQYF.

V and J are TRBV2 and TRBJ1-1; D gene uncertain. The CDR3 has 13 amino acids. The V gene lost 6 bases and the J gene lost 8 bases, with 16 bases spanning the gap. CDR1 is SNHLY and CDR2 is FYNNEI in the germline V gene. CDR3 loop: CASRGTVTREAFF. For the CDR3, the DNA is TGTGCCAGCAGGGGCACAGTAACTAGAGAAGCTTTCTTT.

The V call is TRBV19, the J call TRBJ2-7; 10 bases align to TRBD1. This CDR3 spans 16 amino acids. J gave up 0 bases and V 5 bases, and 7 bases lay outside the gene matches. CDR1 is LNHDA, CDR2 SQIVND, per germline (reference sequence). CDR3 loop: CASSHRTGGNSYEQYF. CDR3 DNA sequence: TGTGCCAGTAGTCACCGGACAGGGGGTAACTCCTACGAGCAGTACTTC.